One and the same sample provided the 6 T cell receptor beta chains below, sequenced in a study of human T cells and chemical hapten exposure listed by TCRdb under 2021. The library relied on RACE. For sequencing, a NextSeq 500 was employed. TCRdb itself trimmed the public reads at Q25 with fastp, ran MiXCR and retained productive beta chains. Rows with one shared CDR3 protein collapse into an entry with the most common genes and DNA. The sample has 150,000 to 200,000 distinct CDR3 sequences on record, roughly 15% of them singletons. Clones ranked in the top ten supply around 1.7% of the sample. The time point label here, explained by the study, means: patch test 1, 2 weeks after DPC sensitization. Interpreted using the paper, the treatment or condition label stands for: therapeutic diphenylcyclopropenone sensitization with weekly scalp DPC. The sample here was whole blood, taken in connection with sensitization to the hapten diphenylcyclopropenone (DPC). The origin of the receptors is a woman between 25 and 40 years old with alopecia areata. Some clones in this sample may be carry-over from other donors' samples.

This clonotype occurred many times. This rearrangement joins TRBV3-1 to TRBJ1-5, with D unresolved. V lost 1 base, J lost 3 bases, and 10 bases lay in between. There are 15 residues in the CDR3. Per germline, CDR1 LGHDT and CDR2 YNNKEL (reference sequence). The CDR3 region is CASSQGGRSNQPQHF. DNA of the CDR3: TGTGCCAGCAGCCAAGGCGGCAGGTCCAATCAGCCCCAGCATTTT.

There are a few counts of this clonotype. V usage is TRBV12-3 or TRBV12-4 and J usage is TRBJ2-7; TRBD1 matches at 9 bases. V shed 6 bases, J shed 3 bases, and the junction held 9 bases outside the gene matches. CDR3 size: 15 residues. The CDR3 here is CASSLSGTGHYEQYF. The CDR3 region has the DNA TGTGCCAGCAGCCTGTCAGGGACAGGGCACTACGAGCAGTACTTC.

This chain joins TRBV6-2 or TRBV6-3 and TRBJ2-1; D ambiguous. V was shortened by 0 bases and J by 4 bases, with 10 bases between the two germline ends. This CDR3 comprises 15 residues. CDR1 and CDR2 from the germline V gene are MNHEY and SVGEGT. CDR3 sequence (DNA): TGTGCCAGCAGTTACTCTGGCCAAGGTTACAATGAGCAGTTCTTC. It yields the protein CASSYSGQGYNEQFF.

The V and J genes are TRBV24-1 and TRBJ2-1; 12 nucleotides line up with TRBD2. With V trimmed by 4 bases and J by 4 bases, 4 bases remained unmatched. The CDR3 runs to 16 residues. Germline V gene data show CDR1 as KGHDR and CDR2 as SFDVKD. As DNA, the CDR3 is TGTGCCACCAGTGACTCCGGACTAGCGGGATACAATGAGCAGTTCTTC. Translated: CATSDSGLAGYNEQFF.

This clonotype showed up many times. The chain couples TRBV6-2 or TRBV6-3 to TRBJ2-1, with TRBD2 identical over 10 bases. The ends lost 2 bases at V and 7 bases at J; junction bases unmatched: 5. The CDR3 runs 15 residues. Per germline, CDR1 MNHEY and CDR2 SVGEGT. CDR3 protein: CASSYGTSGINEQFF. DNA of the CDR3: TGTGCCAGCAGTTACGGAACTAGCGGGATAAATGAGCAGTTCTTC.

Ten or more counts support this clonotype. The chain links TRBV12-3 or TRBV12-4 to TRBJ1-6; D might be TRBD1 (5 bases). The CDR3 loop spans 15 amino acids. Trimming shortened V by 5 bases and J by 6 bases, and 14 bases separated the two germline ends. This chain's CDR3 is CASSPREGLNSPLHF. The CDR3 coding sequence is TGTGCCAGCAGTCCCAGGGAGGGGCTTAATTCACCCCTCCACTTT.